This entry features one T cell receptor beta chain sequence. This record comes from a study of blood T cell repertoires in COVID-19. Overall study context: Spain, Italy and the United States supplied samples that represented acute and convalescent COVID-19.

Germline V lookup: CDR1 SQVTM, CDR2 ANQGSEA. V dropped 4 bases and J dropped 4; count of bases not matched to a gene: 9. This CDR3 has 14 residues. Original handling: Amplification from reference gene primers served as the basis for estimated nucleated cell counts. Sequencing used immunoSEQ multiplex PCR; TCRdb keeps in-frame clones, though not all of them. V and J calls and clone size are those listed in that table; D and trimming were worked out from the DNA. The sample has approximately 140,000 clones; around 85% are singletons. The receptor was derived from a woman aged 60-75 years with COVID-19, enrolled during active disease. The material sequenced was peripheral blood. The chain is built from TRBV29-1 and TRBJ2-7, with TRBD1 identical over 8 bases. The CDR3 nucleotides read TGCAGCGTTGGGCAGCAGGGGGCAGATTACGAGCAGTACTTC. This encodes CSVGQQGADYEQYF.